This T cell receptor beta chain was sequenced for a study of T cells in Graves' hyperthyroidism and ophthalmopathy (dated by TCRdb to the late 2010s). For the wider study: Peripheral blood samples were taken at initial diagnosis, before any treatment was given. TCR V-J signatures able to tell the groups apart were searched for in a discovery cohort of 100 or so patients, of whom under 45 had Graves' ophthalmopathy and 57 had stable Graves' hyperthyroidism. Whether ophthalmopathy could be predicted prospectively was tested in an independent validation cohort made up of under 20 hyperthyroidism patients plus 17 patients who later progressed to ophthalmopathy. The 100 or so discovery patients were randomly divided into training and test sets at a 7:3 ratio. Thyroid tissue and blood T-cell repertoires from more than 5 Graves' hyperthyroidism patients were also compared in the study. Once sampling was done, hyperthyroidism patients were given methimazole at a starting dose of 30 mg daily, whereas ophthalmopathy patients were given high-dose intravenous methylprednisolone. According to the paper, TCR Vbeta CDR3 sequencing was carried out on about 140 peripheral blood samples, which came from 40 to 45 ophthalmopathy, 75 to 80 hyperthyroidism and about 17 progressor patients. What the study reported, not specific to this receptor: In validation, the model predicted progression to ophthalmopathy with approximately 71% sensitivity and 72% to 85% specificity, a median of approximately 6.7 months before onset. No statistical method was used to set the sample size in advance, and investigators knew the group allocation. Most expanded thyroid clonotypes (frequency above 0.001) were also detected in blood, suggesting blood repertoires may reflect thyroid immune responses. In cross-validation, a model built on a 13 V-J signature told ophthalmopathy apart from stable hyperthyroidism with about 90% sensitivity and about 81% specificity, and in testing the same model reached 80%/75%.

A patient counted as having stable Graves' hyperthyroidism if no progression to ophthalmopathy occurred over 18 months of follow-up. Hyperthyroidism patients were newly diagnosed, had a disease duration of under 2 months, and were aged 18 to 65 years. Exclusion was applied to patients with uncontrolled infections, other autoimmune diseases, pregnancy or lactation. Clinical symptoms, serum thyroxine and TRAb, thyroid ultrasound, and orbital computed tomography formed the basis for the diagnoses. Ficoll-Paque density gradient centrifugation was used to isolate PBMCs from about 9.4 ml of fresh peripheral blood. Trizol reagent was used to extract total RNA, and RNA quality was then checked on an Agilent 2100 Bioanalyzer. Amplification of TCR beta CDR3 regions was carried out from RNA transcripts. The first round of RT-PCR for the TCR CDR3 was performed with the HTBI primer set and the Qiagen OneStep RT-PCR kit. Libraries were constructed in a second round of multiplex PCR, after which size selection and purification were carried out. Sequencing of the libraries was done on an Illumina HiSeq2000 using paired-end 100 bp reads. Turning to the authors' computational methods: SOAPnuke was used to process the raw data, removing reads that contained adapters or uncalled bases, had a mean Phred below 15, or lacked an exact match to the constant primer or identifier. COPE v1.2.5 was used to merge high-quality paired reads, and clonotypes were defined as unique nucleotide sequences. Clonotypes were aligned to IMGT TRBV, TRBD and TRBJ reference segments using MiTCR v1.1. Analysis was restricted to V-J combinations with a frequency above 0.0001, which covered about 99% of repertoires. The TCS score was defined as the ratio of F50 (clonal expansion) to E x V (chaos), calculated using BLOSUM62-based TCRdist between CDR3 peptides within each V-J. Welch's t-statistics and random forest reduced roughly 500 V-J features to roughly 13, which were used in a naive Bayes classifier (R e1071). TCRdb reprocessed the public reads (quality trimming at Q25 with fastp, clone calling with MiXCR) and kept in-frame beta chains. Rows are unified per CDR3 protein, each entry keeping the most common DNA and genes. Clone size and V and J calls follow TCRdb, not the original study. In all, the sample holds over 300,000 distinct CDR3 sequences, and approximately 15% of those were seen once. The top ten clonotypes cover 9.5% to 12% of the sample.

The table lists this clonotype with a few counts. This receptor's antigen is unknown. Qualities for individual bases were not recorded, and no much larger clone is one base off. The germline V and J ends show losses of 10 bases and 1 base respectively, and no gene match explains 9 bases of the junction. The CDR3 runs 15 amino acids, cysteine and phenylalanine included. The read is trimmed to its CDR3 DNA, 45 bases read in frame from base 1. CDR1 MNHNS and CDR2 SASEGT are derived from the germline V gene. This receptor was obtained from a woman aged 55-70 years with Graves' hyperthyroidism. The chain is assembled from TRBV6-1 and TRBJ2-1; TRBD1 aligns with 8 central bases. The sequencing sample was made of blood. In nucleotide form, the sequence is TGTGCCAACCGACCCAACAGGGGGTCCTACAATGAGCAGTTCTTC. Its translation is CANRPNRGSYNEQFF.